Shown below are 22 T cell receptor beta chains from a single sample sequenced in a study of blood T cells in healthy people across ages. Next came a second PCR, run for roughly 6 to 11 cycles, which used a sample-barcoded 5' primer along with a J-beta primer mix. TCRdb re-derived calls from the 5' RACE reads in MiXCR, one entry per CDR3 protein. The table includes about 780,000 distinct CDR3 sequences, more than 35% detected once. Specimen: blood. Receptors were obtained from a man of 80 years or more in good health.

The rearrangement joins TRBV12-3 or TRBV12-4 to TRBJ2-4, with D hard to call. Trimming removed 0 bases at V and 10 bases at J, with 13 bases between. The length of the CDR3 is 14 residues. The CDR3 loop is CASSLAAFSGIQYF. In DNA, the CDR3 is TGTGCCAGCAGTTTAGCGGCCTTCTCCGGAATTCAGTACTTC.

V and J are TRBV2 and TRBJ1-2; tentative D call: TRBD1 (5 bases). The CDR3 extends over 13 amino acids. Trimming left V 2 bases short and J 4 bases short, with 8 bases between. Germline V gene sequence: CDR1 SNHLY, CDR2 FYNNEI. This CDR3 is CASSEMQGYGYTF. In nucleotides, the CDR3 is TGTGCCAGCAGTGAAATGCAGGGCTATGGCTACACCTTC.

Notes on this clonotype: Compared with germline, one end of the junction differs, possibly owing to a read error. V usage is TRBV28 and J usage is TRBJ2-5, with 9 positions matching TRBD2. The CDR3 covers 15 residues. Germline lookup yields CDR1 MDHEN and CDR2 SYDVKM. CDR3 residues: CASGLREGGLETQYF. In DNA form, the CDR3 reads TGTGCCAGCGGTTTGCGGGAGGGCGGGCTAGAGACCCAGTACTTC.

This clonotype was recorded only once. The chain employs TRBV7-6 and TRBJ2-2; D is uncertain. The V and J ends lost 3 bases and 1 base respectively, with 9 bases between them. Germline V lookup: CDR1 SGHVS, CDR2 FNYEAQ. The CDR3 is 15 residues long. The CDR3 loop is CASSLGSGNTGELFF. The CDR3 coding sequence is TGTGCCAGCAGCTTGGGGTCGGGGAACACCGGGGAGCTGTTTTTT.

The chain links TRBV6-5 to TRBJ1-6; D is unresolved. There are 13 residues in the CDR3. V lost 7 bases, J lost 7 bases, and 11 bases lay in between. The germline gives CDR1 MNHEY, CDR2 SVGAGI. In DNA, the CDR3 is TGTGCCAGCACCCTGACGGGAAATTCACCCCTCCACTTT. Translated, it gives CASTLTGNSPLHF.

The genes are TRBV27 and TRBJ2-1, with TRBD2 identical over 8 bases. CDR1 and CDR2 (germline): MNHEY, SMNVEV (reference sequence). J lost 7 bases, V lost 3 bases, and 11 bases had no gene match. This CDR3 contains 16 residues. The CDR3 here is CASSFQRETEWNEQFF. The CDR3 nucleotides read TGTGCCAGCAGTTTCCAGCGGGAGACCGAGTGGAATGAGCAGTTCTTC.

The gene calls are TRBV12-3 or TRBV12-4 and TRBJ2-1; the match to TRBD2 covers 7 bases. CDR3 length: 13 amino acids. The trim removed 1 base at V and 9 bases at J, leaving 3 bases unmatched. In DNA form, the CDR3 reads TGTGCCAGCAGTTTAGGGCGGGAGAGTGAGCAGTTCTTC. Translated, it gives CASSLGRESEQFF.

The chain links TRBV20-1 to TRBJ2-1; D gene ambiguous. Germline V gene lookup returns CDR1 DFQATT and CDR2 SNEGSKA (reference sequence). CDR3 length: 12 residues. V lost 1 base and J lost 6, with 7 bases in between. Here the CDR3 reads CSARGRVNEQFF. The CDR3 DNA is TGCAGTGCTAGAGGAAGGGTCAATGAGCAGTTCTTC.

This clonotype was detected a few times. The rearrangement joins TRBV30 to TRBJ2-3, with a tentative D call TRBD1 (6 bases). CDR1 and CDR2 from the germline V gene are GTSNPN and SVGIG (reference sequence). CDR3 length equals 15 residues. V was trimmed by 4 bases and J by 0 bases, leaving 14 bases between them. CDR3 sequence (DNA): TGTGCCTGGACCCATGGGGGCGGGAGCACAGATACGCAGTATTTT. Translation: CAWTHGGGSTDTQYF.

With respect to this clonotype: This clone may be a read error of a much larger clone one base away. The chain uses TRBV2 and TRBJ2-7; 8 positions match TRBD2. This CDR3 is built from 13 residues. After removal of 3 bases from V and 7 bases from J, the junction contained 5 bases not matched to a gene. From germline, CDR1 is SNHLY and CDR2 FYNNEI. CDR3 coding DNA: TGTGCCAGCAGTGAGAGACTAGCGAGTGAGCAGTACTTC. Amino acid sequence: CASSERLASEQYF.

This clonotype was detected a few times. This rearrangement joins TRBV5-1 to TRBJ2-1; unclear D gene. In germline, CDR1 is SGHRS, CDR2 YFSETQ. The CDR3 spans 15 residues. Between the trimmed V and J ends, which lost 8 bases and 0 bases, there was a span of 15 bases. CDR3 protein: CARKDAPDSYNEQFF. In DNA form, the CDR3 reads TGCGCCAGGAAGGACGCGCCAGACTCCTACAATGAGCAGTTCTTC.

This chain uses TRBV28 with TRBJ1-1, with D maybe TRBD1 (6 bases). V was clipped by 1 base and J by 4 bases, with 10 bases between them. CDR3 length: 14 residues. Germline loops: CDR1 MDHEN, CDR2 SYDVKM. The chain's CDR3 is CASSLYRVRTEAFF. The CDR3 coding sequence is TGTGCCAGCAGTTTATACAGGGTCCGCACTGAAGCTTTCTTT.

This clonotype was seen ten or more times. This rearrangement joins TRBV13 to TRBJ2-4, with D possibly being TRBD2 (6 bases). This CDR3 contains 15 residues. Trimming left V 1 base short and J 1 base short, with 8 bases between. CDR1 PRHDT and CDR2 FYEKMQ come from the germline V gene (reference sequence). CDR3 loop: CASSLDRGAKNIQYF. Written as DNA, the CDR3 is TGTGCCAGCAGCTTAGATCGGGGGGCCAAAAACATTCAGTACTTC.

CDR3 residues: CASSLLHTGELFF. CDR3 nucleotides: TGTGCCAGCAGTCTCCTACACACCGGGGAGCTGTTTTTT. The chain joins TRBV12-3 or TRBV12-4 to TRBJ2-2; D is unresolved. The CDR3 runs to 13 residues. V lost 5 bases, J lost 3 bases, and 7 bases lay in between.

V gene TRBV12-3 or TRBV12-4 combines with J gene TRBJ1-2; D is undetermined. The ends were cut back, 6 bases at V and 4 bases at J, with 9 bases in the middle. The CDR3 covers 12 residues. In DNA, the CDR3 is TGTGCCAGCAGCCGAGGGTCCTATGGCTACACCTTC. Translated: CASSRGSYGYTF.

V gene TRBV29-1 combines with J gene TRBJ1-2; D unresolved. From germline, CDR1 is SQVTM and CDR2 ANQGSEA. The CDR3 has 13 amino acids. Trimming removed 5 bases from V and 5 bases from J, with 15 bases in between. The CDR3 DNA is TGCAGCGTTCGGTACAGCTCGGGATATGGCTACACCTTC. As protein: CSVRYSSGYGYTF. Full variable domain (outside the CDR3, taken from reference TRBV29-1 and TRBJ1-2): SAVISQKPSRDICQRGTSLTIQCQVDSQVTMMFWYRQQPGQSLTLIATANQGSEATYESGFVIDKFPISRPNLTFSTLTVSNMSPEDSSIYLCSVRYSSGYGYTFGSGTRLTVV.

Concerning this clonotype itself: A much more abundant neighbour one base away suggests this may be a read error. The V call is TRBV12-3 or TRBV12-4, the J call TRBJ2-1; D remains unclear. The CDR3 contains 12 residues. The CDR3 coding sequence is TGTGCCGGCAGTTTAGTCGGCCGTGGTCGGTTCTTC. This gives the protein CAGSLVGRGRFF.

The sample holds a few counts of this clonotype. CDR3 protein: CASTITGGDQPQHF. The CDR3 region has the DNA TGTGCCAGCACTATAACAGGGGGCGATCAGCCCCAGCATTTT. V gene TRBV12-3 or TRBV12-4 combines with J gene TRBJ1-5, with 9 bases identical to TRBD1. V shed 7 bases and J 5 bases; nucleotides not matched to a gene: 6. The CDR3 has 14 residues.

In the case of this clonotype: One end of the junction is discordant with germline, which a read error may explain. This rearrangement joins TRBV7-2 to TRBJ1-1; D remains ambiguous. The CDR3 is 13 amino acids. Germline CDR1 is SGHTA and CDR2 is FQGNSA. This CDR3 is CASSLFQNTESFF. DNA for the CDR3: TGTGCCAGCAGCCTTTTCCAGAACACTGAATCTTTCTTT. The full variable domain, rest sourced from reference TRBV7-2 and TRBJ1-1, is GAGVSQSPSNKVTEKGKDVELRCDPISGHTALYWYRQSLGQGLEFLIYFQGNSAPDKSGLPSDRFSAERTGGSVSTLTIQRTQQEDSAVYLCASSLFQNTESFFGQGTRLTVV.

The V and J genes are TRBV3-1 and TRBJ2-3; 8 nucleotides match TRBD2. The CDR3 runs 16 residues. Trimming removed 4 bases from V and 0 bases from J; junction bases left unmatched: 6. In germline, CDR1 is LGHDT, CDR2 YNNKEL (reference sequence). CDR3 DNA: TGTGCCAGCAGCCTCGTAGCGGGGTTTAGCACAGATACGCAGTATTTT. Its translation is CASSLVAGFSTDTQYF.

The V and J genes are TRBV9 and TRBJ2-2; no definite D call. Per germline, CDR1 SGDLS and CDR2 YYNGEE. Trimming shortened V by 0 bases and J by 4 bases, and 10 bases separated the two germline ends. There are 15 residues in the CDR3. The CDR3 DNA follows: TGTGCCAGCAGCGTAGTCGGTATCCCCACCGGGGAGCTGTTTTTT. As protein: CASSVVGIPTGELFF.

J is TRBJ2-1 and V is TRBV5-1; a possible D gene is TRBD1 (5 bases). CDR1 and CDR2 (germline): SGHRS, YFSETQ. V was clipped by 0 bases and J by 11 bases, with 21 bases between them. This CDR3 spans 16 amino acids. The CDR3, as DNA: TGCGCCAGCAGCTTGGATGGCCAGGGCGGTACGGATAAGCAGTTCTTC. Translation: CASSLDGQGGTDKQFF.